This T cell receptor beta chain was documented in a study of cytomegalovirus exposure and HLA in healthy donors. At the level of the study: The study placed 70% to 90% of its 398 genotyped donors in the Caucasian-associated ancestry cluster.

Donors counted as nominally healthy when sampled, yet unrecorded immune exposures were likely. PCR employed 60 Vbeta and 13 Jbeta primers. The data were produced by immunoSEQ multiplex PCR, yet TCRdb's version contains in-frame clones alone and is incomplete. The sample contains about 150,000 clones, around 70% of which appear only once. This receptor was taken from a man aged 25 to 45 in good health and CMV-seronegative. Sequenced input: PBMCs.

CDR3: CASSVLGQGASGANVLTF. The CDR3 nucleotides are TGTGCCAGCAGCGTACTGGGACAGGGGGCTTCTGGGGCCAACGTCCTGACTTTC. The chain employs TRBV9 and TRBJ2-6; 12 nucleotides line up with TRBD1. The trim removed 1 base at V and 1 base at J, leaving 3 bases unmatched. This CDR3 is 18 amino acids long. Germline-derived CDR1 and CDR2 are SGDLS and YYNGEE.